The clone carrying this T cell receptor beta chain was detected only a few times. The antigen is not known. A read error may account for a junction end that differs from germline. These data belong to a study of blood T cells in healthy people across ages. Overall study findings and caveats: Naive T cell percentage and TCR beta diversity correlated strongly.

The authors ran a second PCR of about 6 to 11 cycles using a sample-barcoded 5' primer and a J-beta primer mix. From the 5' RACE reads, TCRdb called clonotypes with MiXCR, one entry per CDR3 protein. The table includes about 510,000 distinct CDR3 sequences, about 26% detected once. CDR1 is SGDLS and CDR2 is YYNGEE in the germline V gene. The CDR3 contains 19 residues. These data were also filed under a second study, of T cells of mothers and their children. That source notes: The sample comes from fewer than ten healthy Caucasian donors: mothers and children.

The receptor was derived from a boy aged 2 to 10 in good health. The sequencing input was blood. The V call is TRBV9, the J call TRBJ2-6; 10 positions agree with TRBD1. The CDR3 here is CASSVRGDRGLAGANVPTF. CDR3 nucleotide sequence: TGTGCCAGCAGCGTTAGGGGGGACAGGGGCTTAGCTGGGGCCAACGTCCCGACTTTC.